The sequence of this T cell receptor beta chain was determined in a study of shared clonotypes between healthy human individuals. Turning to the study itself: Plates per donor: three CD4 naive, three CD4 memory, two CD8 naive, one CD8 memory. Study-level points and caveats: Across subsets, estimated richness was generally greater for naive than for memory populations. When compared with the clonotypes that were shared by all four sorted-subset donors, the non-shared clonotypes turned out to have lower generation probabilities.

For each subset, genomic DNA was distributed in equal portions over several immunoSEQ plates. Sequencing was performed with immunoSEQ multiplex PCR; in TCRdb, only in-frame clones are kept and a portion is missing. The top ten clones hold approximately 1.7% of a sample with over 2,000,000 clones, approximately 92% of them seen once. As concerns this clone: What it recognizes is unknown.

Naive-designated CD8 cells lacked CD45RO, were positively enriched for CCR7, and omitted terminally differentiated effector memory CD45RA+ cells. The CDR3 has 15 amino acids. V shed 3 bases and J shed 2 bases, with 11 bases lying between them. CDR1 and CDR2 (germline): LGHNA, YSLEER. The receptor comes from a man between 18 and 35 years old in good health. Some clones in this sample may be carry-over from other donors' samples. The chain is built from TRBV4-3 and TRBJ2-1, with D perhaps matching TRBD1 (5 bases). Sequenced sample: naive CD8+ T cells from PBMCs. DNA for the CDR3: TGCGCCAGCAGCCACGCGGAAGGGGCCTACAATGAGCAGTTCTTC. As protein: CASSHAEGAYNEQFF.